A single sample gave rise to the 4 T cell receptor beta chains below, sequenced in a study of blood T cells in healthy people across ages. A second PCR, run for roughly 7 to 11 cycles, used a sample-barcoded 5' primer plus a J-beta primer mix. TCRdb recomputed calls from the 5' RACE reads with MiXCR, one row per CDR3 protein. This sample has fewer than 600,000 distinct CDR3 sequences, with roughly a quarter found just once. This same sample was also part of a study on T cells of mothers and their children.

Sequencing was performed on blood. The receptor source for this set is a boy younger than 10 in good health.

The chain uses TRBV12-3 or TRBV12-4 and TRBJ2-5, with D perhaps TRBD1 or TRBD2 (5 bases each). Between the trimmed V and J ends, which lost 3 bases and 0 bases, there was a span of 11 bases. The CDR3 length is 15 residues. CDR3 amino acids: CASSFASGHQETQYF. The CDR3, as DNA: TGTGCCAGCAGTTTCGCATCGGGACACCAAGAGACCCAGTACTTC.

Points on this clonotype: The junction shows a germline mismatch at one end, possibly a read error. The rearrangement uses TRBV12-3 or TRBV12-4 and TRBJ2-1, with D uncertain. CDR3 length: 15 amino acids. CDR3 coding DNA: TGTGCCTGCAGTCAAGGTTACAGCTCCTACAATGAGCAGTTCTTC. Protein product: CACSQGYSSYNEQFF.

The chain links TRBV6-5 to TRBJ2-5; perhaps TRBD2 as D (5 bases). This CDR3 spans 14 amino acids. V gave up 5 bases and J gave up 5 bases, with 15 bases separating them. Germline V gene lookup returns CDR1 MNHEY and CDR2 SVGAGI. In nucleotides, the CDR3 is TGTGCCAGCAGTAGTCCTAGCCGAGGGGAGACCCAGTACTTC. It specifies CASSSPSRGETQYF.

The chain combines TRBV7-2 with TRBJ2-2; 10 nucleotides agree with TRBD2. V lost 1 base to trimming and J lost 4 bases; unmatched junction nucleotides: 12. This CDR3 contains 19 residues. Germline CDR1 is SGHTA and CDR2 is FQGNSA. The CDR3 DNA sequence: TGTGCCAGCAGCTTAGAGCGAGCGGGGGGGCCAAAAGGCACCGGGGAGCTGTTTTTT. Translated: CASSLERAGGPKGTGELFF.